The 17 T cell receptor beta chains below come from one sample, sequenced in a study of T cell responses to AZD1222 COVID-19 vaccine. TCRdb's table, derived via immunoSEQ multiplex PCR, lists solely in-frame clones and lacks some. The table records about 96,000 clones, 70% to 90% of them present only once. The sample here was peripheral blood, taken on day 0 of AZD1222 vaccination. These receptor sequences come from an adult in good health.

The chain joins TRBV6-2 or TRBV6-3 to TRBJ2-3, with a weak D call TRBD1 (6 bases). V dropped 6 bases and J dropped 2 bases, with 12 bases sitting between them. Germline lookup yields CDR1 MNHEY and CDR2 SVGEGT. This CDR3 has 14 residues. For the CDR3, the DNA is TGTGCCAGCAGCCGACAGGCGCACACAGATACGCAGTATTTT. Protein sequence: CASSRQAHTDTQYF.

The rearrangement links TRBV7-2 to TRBJ2-1; D not certain. The V end lost 5 bases, the J end lost 13 bases, and 21 bases lay between the germline ends. The germline V gene has CDR1 SGHTA and CDR2 FQGNSA. This CDR3 has 14 amino acids. CDR3 protein: CASSAANGGRTQFF. In DNA form, the CDR3 reads TGTGCCAGCAGCGCCGCCAATGGCGGTAGAACACAGTTCTTC.

This chain joins TRBV4-1 and TRBJ1-5; the match to TRBD1 covers 11 bases. The CDR3 has 17 amino acids. Germline assignment: CDR1 MGHRA and CDR2 YSYEKL. The V and J ends lost 0 bases and 6 bases, in that order; junction bases with no gene match: 7. The CDR3 nucleotides are TGCGCCAGCAGCCAAGATGGAAGGACAGGGGGCATTCAGCCCCAGCATTTT. Its translation: CASSQDGRTGGIQPQHF.

The chain joins TRBV7-9 to TRBJ2-5; 9 bases align to TRBD2. From germline, CDR1 is SEHNR and CDR2 FQNEAQ (reference sequence). The CDR3 spans 14 residues. The V segment lost 2 bases and the J segment 11 bases; nucleotides outside the gene matches: 9. The CDR3 protein is CASSLLAGTHPQYF. In nucleotides, the CDR3 is TGTGCCAGCAGCTTACTAGCGGGAACCCACCCTCAGTACTTC.

The chain uses TRBV19 and TRBJ2-3, with TRBD2 matching over 12 bases. There are 16 residues in the CDR3. The ends lost 2 bases at V and 4 bases at J; junction bases unmatched: 4. CDR1 is LNHDA and CDR2 is SQIVND in the germline V gene (reference sequence). The DNA for the CDR3 is TGTGCCAGTAGTATACGAGGACTAGCGGGGTCAGATACGCAGTATTTT. Translation gives CASSIRGLAGSDTQYF.

The rearrangement joins TRBV25-1 to TRBJ2-7; weak D call: TRBD1 (5 bases). CDR1 is MGHDK and CDR2 is SYGVNS in the germline V gene. Trimming cost V 2 bases and J 0 bases, with 8 bases left between them. CDR3 length: 14 residues. In DNA form, the CDR3 reads TGTGCCAGCAGTGAAGGGGCAGACTCCTACGAGCAGTACTTC. This gives the protein CASSEGADSYEQYF.

The chain employs TRBV24-1 and TRBJ1-5; 11 bases agree with TRBD1. The V gene end was trimmed by 4 bases and the J gene end by 3 bases; junction bases not matched to a gene: 7. The CDR3 runs 17 residues. Germline V CDR1 and CDR2: KGHDR, SFDVKD. The CDR3 DNA follows: TGTGCCACCAGTGAGGGACAGGGGGTTAGAAACAATCAGCCCCAGCATTTT. Its protein is CATSEGQGVRNNQPQHF.

This clone was seen only a few times. The V call is TRBV15, the J call TRBJ2-7, with 8 bases that match TRBD1. Looked up from germline, CDR1 is LNHNV and CDR2 is YYDKDF (reference sequence). CDR3 length: 14 amino acids. V dropped 3 bases and J dropped 6; count of bases not matched to a gene: 7. This CDR3 is CATSSDRGLIEQYF. CDR3 sequence (DNA): TGTGCCACCAGCAGCGACAGGGGACTGATCGAGCAGTACTTC.

V gene TRBV2 combines with J gene TRBJ2-7; tentatively, D is TRBD2 (5 bases). This CDR3 has 15 residues. Germline V gene data show CDR1 as SNHLY and CDR2 as FYNNEI. V lost 0 bases to trimming and J lost 4 bases, with 13 bases between them. The CDR3, as DNA: TGTGCCAGCAGTGAAGCCATTAGCGCGAGATACGAGCAGTACTTC. Its protein product is CASSEAISARYEQYF.

The sample holds one count of this clone. The V call is TRBV7-2, the J call TRBJ2-7, with 11 bases matching TRBD1. Trimming removed 8 bases from V and 4 bases from J; junction bases left unmatched: 7. The CDR3 runs to 14 residues. CDR1 and CDR2 from the germline V gene are SGHTA and FQGNSA. The CDR3 sequence: CASDQRDRGYEQYF. Here the CDR3 DNA reads TGTGCCAGCGACCAGCGGGACAGGGGGTACGAGCAGTACTTC.

This chain connects TRBV2 to TRBJ2-3; no clear D. The CDR3 covers 15 residues. Germline V gives CDR1 SNHLY, CDR2 FYNNEI. V lost 1 base to trimming and J lost 5 bases, with 13 bases between them. Here the CDR3 DNA reads TGTGCCAGCAGTGAAGGCCCTAGTCCCCAAGATACGCAGTATTTT. It translates to CASSEGPSPQDTQYF.

The rearrangement joins TRBV4-2 to TRBJ1-1, with 10 bases matching TRBD1. Germline V gene lookup returns CDR1 LGHNA and CDR2 YNFKEQ. The CDR3 sequence is 15 residues long. Losses at the gene ends were 7 bases for V and 3 bases for J; bases not matched to a gene: 8. The CDR3 DNA reads TGTGCCAGCACCGAGACAGGGGGCGCCTACACTGAAGCTTTCTTT. Protein product: CASTETGGAYTEAFF.

The chain has TRBV11-2 and TRBJ2-7; 8 nucleotides align to TRBD1. V dropped 6 bases and J dropped 2; count of bases not matched to a gene: 9. The CDR3 contains 15 residues. Germline CDR1 and CDR2: SGHAT and FQNNGV. The CDR3 DNA is TGTGCCAGCAGTAAGGACAGGGCCCTTCCCTACGAGCAGTACTTC. Amino acid sequence: CASSKDRALPYEQYF.

Comments on this clone: The sample has other DNA sequences that encode this CDR3 too. The chain links TRBV5-1 to TRBJ2-6; no definite D call. The CDR3 consists of 13 residues. V was shortened by 0 bases and J by 2 bases, with 0 bases between the two germline ends. The germline gives CDR1 SGHRS, CDR2 YFSETQ. The CDR3 sequence is CASSLAGANVLTF. DNA for the CDR3: TGCGCCAGCAGCTTGGCTGGGGCCAACGTCCTGACTTTC.

The chain links TRBV27 to TRBJ2-3; D unclear. Between the trimmed V and J ends, which lost 6 bases and 4 bases, there was a span of 8 bases. This CDR3 has 12 residues. Germline assignment: CDR1 MNHEY and CDR2 SMNVEV (reference sequence). CDR3 DNA: TGTGCCAGCAGCCCCAAGCCAGATACGCAGTATTTT. Its translation: CASSPKPDTQYF.

This chain joins TRBV12-3 or TRBV12-4 and TRBJ1-1, with TRBD1 matching over 8 bases. The ends lost 4 bases at V and 4 bases at J; junction bases unmatched: 2. The CDR3 runs to 13 residues. The chain's CDR3 is CASSSGGGTEAFF. Here the CDR3 DNA reads TGTGCCAGCAGTTCAGGGGGCGGCACTGAAGCTTTCTTT.

The rearrangement uses TRBV30 and TRBJ2-3; a weak D match, TRBD1 (6 bases). CDR1 and CDR2 from the germline V gene are GTSNPN and SVGIG (reference sequence). Deletions cut 1 base from V and 2 bases from J, with 7 bases between. The CDR3 spans 13 residues. CDR3 protein: CAWSGGPTDTQYF. In DNA form, the CDR3 reads TGTGCCTGGAGTGGGGGGCCCACAGATACGCAGTATTTT. The variable domain in full, with the rest retrieved from reference TRBV30 and TRBJ2-3, is SQTIHQWPATLVQPVGSPLSLECTVEGTSNPNLYWYRQAAGRGLQLLFYSVGIGQISSEVPQNLSASRPQDRQFILSSKKLLLSDSGFYLCAWSGGPTDTQYFGPGTRLTVL.